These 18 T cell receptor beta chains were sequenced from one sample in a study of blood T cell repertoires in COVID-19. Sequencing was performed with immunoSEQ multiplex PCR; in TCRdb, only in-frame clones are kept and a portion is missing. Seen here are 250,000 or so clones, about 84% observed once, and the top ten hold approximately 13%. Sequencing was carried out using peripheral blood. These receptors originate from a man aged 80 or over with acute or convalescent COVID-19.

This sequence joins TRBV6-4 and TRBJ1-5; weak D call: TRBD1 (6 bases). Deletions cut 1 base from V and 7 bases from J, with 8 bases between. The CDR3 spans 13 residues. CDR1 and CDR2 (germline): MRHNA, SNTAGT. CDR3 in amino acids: CASSDFGGQPQHF. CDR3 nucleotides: TGTGCCAGCAGTGACTTTGGGGGCCAGCCCCAGCATTTT.

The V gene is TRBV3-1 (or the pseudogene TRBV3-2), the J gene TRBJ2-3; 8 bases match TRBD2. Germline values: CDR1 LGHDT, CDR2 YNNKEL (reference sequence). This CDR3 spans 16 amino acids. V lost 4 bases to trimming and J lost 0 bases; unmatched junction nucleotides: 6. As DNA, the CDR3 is TGTGCCAGCAGCCGAGTACTAGCGGCAAGCACAGATACGCAGTATTTT. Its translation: CASSRVLAASTDTQYF.

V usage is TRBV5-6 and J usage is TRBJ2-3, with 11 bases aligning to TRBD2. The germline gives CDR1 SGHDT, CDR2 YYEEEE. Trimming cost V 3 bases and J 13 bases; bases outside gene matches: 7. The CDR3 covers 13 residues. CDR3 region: CASSSLTSGIEYF. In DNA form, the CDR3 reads TGTGCCAGCAGCTCCCTGACTAGCGGGATTGAGTATTTT.

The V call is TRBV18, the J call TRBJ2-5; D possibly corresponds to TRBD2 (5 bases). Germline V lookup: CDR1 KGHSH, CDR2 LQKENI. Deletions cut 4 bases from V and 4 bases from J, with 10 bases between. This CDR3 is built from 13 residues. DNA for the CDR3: TGTGCCAGCTCACTGGAGGAGACAGAGACCCAGTACTTC. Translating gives CASSLEETETQYF. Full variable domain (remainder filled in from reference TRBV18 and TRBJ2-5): NAGVMQNPRHLVRRRGQEARLRCSPMKGHSHVYWYRQLPEEGLKFMVYLQKENIIDESGMPKERFSAEFPKEGPSILRIQQVVRGDSAAYFCASSLEETETQYFGPGTRLLVL.

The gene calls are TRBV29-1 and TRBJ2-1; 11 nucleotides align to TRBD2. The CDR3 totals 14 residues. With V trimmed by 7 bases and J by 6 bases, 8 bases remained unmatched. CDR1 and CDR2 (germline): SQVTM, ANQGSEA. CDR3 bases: TGCAGCGGACGTCCTAGCGGGGGGTTCAATGAGCAGTTCTTC. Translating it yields CSGRPSGGFNEQFF.

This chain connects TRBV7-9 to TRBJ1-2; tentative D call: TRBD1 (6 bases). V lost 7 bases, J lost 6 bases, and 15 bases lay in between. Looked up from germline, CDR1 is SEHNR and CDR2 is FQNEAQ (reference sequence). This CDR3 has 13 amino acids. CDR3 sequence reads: CASTFAGAHGYTF. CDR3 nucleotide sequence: TGTGCCAGCACCTTCGCAGGGGCACATGGCTACACCTTC.

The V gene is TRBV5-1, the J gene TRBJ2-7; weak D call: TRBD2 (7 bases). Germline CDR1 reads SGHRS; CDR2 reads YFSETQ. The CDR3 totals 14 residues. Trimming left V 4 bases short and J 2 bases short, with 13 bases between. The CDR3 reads CASSPERDTYEQYF. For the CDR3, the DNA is TGCGCCAGCAGCCCCGAGCGGGACACCTACGAGCAGTACTTC.

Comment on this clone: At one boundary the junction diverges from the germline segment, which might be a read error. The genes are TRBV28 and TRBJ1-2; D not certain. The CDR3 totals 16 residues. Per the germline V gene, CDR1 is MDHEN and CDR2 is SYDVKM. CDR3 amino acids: CVSSLETPGTDYGYTF. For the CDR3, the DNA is TGTGTCAGCAGTTTGGAGACCCCCGGCACGGACTATGGCTACACCTTC.

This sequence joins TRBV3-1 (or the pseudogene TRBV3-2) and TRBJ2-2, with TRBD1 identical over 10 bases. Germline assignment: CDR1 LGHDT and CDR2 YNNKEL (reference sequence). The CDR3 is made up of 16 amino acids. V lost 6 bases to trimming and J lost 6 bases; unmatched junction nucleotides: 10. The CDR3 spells CASRDGDRGGAGELFF. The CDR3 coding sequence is TGTGCCAGCAGGGATGGGGACAGGGGAGGCGCCGGGGAGCTGTTTTTT.

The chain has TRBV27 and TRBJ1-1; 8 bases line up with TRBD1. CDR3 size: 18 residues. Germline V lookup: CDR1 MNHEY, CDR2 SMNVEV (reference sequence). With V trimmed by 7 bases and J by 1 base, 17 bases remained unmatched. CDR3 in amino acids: CASTLRPGQGSGNTEAFF. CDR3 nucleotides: TGTGCCAGCACCTTGAGGCCCGGACAGGGTTCGGGGAACACTGAAGCTTTCTTT.

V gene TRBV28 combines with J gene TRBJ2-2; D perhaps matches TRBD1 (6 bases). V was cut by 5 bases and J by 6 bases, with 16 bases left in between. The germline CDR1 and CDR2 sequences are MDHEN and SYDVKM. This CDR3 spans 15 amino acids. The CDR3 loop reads CASSLTGSRAGELFF. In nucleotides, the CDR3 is TGTGCCAGCAGTCTAACAGGGTCCAGGGCCGGGGAGCTGTTTTTT. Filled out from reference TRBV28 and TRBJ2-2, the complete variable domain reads DVKVTQSSRYLVKRTGEKVFLECVQDMDHENMFWYRQDPGLGLRLIYFSYDVKMKEKGDIPEGYSVSREKKERFSLILESASTNQTSMYLCASSLTGSRAGELFFGEGSRLTVL.

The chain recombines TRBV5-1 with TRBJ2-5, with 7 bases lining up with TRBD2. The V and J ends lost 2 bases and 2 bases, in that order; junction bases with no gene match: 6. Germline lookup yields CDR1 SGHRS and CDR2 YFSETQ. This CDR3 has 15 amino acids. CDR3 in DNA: TGCGCCAGCAGCTTTGGGGGAGCGGGGCAAGAGACCCAGTACTTC. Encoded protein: CASSFGGAGQETQYF.

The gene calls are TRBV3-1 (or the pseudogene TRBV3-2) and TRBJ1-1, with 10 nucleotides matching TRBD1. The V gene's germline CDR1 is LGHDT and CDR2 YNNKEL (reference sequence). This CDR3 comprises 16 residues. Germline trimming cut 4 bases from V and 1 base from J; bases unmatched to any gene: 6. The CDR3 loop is CASSPRQGAKNTEAFF. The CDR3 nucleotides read TGTGCCAGCAGCCCCCGACAGGGGGCAAAGAACACTGAAGCTTTCTTT.

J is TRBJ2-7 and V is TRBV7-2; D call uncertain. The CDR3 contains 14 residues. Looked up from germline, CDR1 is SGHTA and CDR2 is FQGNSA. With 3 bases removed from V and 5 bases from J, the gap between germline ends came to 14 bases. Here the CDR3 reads CASSFYSRSNEQYF. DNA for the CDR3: TGTGCCAGCAGCTTCTACAGTAGGTCTAACGAGCAGTACTTC.

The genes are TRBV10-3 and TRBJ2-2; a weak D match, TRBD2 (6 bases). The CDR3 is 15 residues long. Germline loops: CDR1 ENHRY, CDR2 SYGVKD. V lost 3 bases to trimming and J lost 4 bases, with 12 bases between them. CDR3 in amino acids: CAISESGSGTGELFF. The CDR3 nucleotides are TGTGCCATCAGTGAATCCGGGAGTGGCACCGGGGAGCTGTTTTTT.

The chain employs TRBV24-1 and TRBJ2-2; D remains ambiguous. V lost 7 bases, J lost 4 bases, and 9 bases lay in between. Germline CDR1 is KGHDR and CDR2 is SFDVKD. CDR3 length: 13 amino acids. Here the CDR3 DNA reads TGTGCCACCAGGGAGACTGCCACCGGGGAGCTGTTTTTT. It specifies CATRETATGELFF.

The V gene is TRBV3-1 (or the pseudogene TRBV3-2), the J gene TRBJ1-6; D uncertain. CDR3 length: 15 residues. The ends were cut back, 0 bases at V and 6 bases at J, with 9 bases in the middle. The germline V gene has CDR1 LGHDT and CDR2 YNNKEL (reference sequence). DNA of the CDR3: TGTGCCAGCAGCCAAGACGGGAACTCTAATTCACCCCTCCACTTT. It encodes CASSQDGNSNSPLHF.

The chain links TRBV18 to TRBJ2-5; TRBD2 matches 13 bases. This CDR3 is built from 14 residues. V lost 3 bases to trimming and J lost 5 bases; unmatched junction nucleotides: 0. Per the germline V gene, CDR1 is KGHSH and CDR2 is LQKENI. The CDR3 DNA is TGTGCCAGCTCACCGGGACTAGCGGGGGAGACCCAGTACTTC. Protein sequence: CASSPGLAGETQYF.